Listed below are T cell receptor beta chains from one sample, sequenced in a study of CD8+ T cells in alopecia areata. Assay: immunoSEQ multiplex PCR; the TCRdb copy retains only in-frame clones and omits some. The sample gives about 82,000 clones, roughly 50% of which show up once; 5.5% to 6.5% is in the top ten. The sequenced material came from NKG2D-high CD8+ T cells sorted from blood. The receptor set was obtained from a human donor with alopecia areata. Each CDR3 is given without its conserved first and last residue.

v_call cdr3_aa
TRBV29-1 SVAGTVKQETQY
TRBV5-1 ASSALGWSDEQY
TRBV9 ASSVDALDTQY
TRBV4-1 ASSRGVDQPQH
TRBV7-9 ASSLVFQGYGYT
TRBV27 ASSSPGVNAGELF
TRBV2 ASTWTVGEQF
TRBV28 ASSKLAGVDNEQF
TRBV2 ASRAGSVNQPQH
TRBV29-1 SVGSISSGELF
TRBV29-1 SVLRDGYEQY
TRBV2 ASSDAPGTQY
TRBV29-1 SVESAGTGNAHEQF
TRBV28 ASSRTGWTYEQY
TRBV29-1 SVVAADPY
TRBV28 ASGLLGTGELF